This is a list of T cell receptor beta chains from one sample in a study of CD8+CD57+ T cells in acquired aplastic anemia. One entry per CDR3 protein results from TCRdb running MiXCR on the reads. Of hundreds of thousands of distinct CDR3 sequences in the sample, roughly 68% were seen once. Sequencing was performed on sorted CD4+, CD8+, or CD8+CD57+ T cells (not recorded which) from PBMCs. The source is a human donor in good health, serving as a control. Each CDR3 is given without its conserved first and last residue.

>TRBV29-1
SATDLPRNQQF
>TRBV9
ASSSTGFAGNTIY
>TRBV5-1
ASSEGGRETTQY
>TRBV15
ATSAGVFSEEQF
>TRBV4-3
ASSQVVGRDSGNTIY
>TRBV12-3/TRBV12-4
ASRKGGFNSPLH
>TRBV7-9
ASSVQGVVYEQYLF
>TRBV12-3/TRBV12-4
ASSFRTGAAY
>TRBV9
ASSEAQGDSGELF
>TRBV7-9
ASTFVENNYGYT
>TRBV12-3/TRBV12-4
ASTVVAGYT
>TRBV19
ASSNPYRGQGYGYT
>TRBV7-9
ASSLGADQEQH
>TRBV7-3
ASSVPRDQPQH
>TRBV15
ATSRDRASFANEKLF
>TRBV5-1
ASSVAGNSETQY
>TRBV5-1
ASSFGRDRAYGYT
>TRBV12-3/TRBV12-4
ASQKGLNSPLH
>TRBV5-4
ASSHGSLGEAF
>TRBV9
ASSVTDRYEQY
>TRBV7-3
ASSLDRGPLTNE
>TRBV20-1
SATDSARYGYT